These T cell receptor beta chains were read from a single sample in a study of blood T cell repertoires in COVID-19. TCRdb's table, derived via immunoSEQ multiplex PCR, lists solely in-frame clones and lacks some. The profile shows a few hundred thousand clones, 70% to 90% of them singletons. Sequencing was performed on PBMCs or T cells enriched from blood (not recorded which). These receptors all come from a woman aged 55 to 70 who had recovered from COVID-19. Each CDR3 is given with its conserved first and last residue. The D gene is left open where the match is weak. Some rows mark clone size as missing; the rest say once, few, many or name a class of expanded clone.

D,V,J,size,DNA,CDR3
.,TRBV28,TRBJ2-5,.,TGTGCCAGCGTCGGAGAGACCCAGTACTTC,CASVGETQYF
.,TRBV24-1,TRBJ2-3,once,TGTGCCACCAGTGATTGGAGCAGCACAGATACGCAGTATTTT,CATSDWSSTDTQYF
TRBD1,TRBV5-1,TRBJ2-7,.,TGCGCCAGCAGCCCCGGGGACAGGGGGGGGGTCGAGCAGTACTTC,CASSPGDRGGVEQYF
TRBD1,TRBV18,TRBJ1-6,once,TGTGCCAGCTCACCTAGGACAGCCACCCCAGGGGGTAATTCACCCCTCCACTTT,CASSPRTATPGGNSPLHF
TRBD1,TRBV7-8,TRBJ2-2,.,TGTGCCAGCAGCTTAGAGACAGGGTGGGTCACCGGGGAGCTGTTTTTT,CASSLETGWVTGELFF
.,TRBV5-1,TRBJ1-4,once,TGCGCCAGCGCTACTCTGGGGGCAGGAGAAAAACTGTTTTTT,CASATLGAGEKLFF
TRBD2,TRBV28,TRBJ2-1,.,TGTGCCAGCGGGGAGGGGAACAATGAGCAGTTCTTC,CASGEGNNEQFF
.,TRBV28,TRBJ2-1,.,TGTGCCAGCAGCGCACCAATCCTGGGCAGTAACAATGAGCAGTTCTTC,CASSAPILGSNNEQFF
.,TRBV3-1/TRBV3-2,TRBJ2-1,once,TGTGCCAGCAGCCTCAGGGATGAGCAGTTCTTC,CASSLRDEQFF
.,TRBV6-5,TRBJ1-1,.,TGTGCCAGCAGTTACTCGATCACAGGGATGAACACTGAAGCTTTCTTT,CASSYSITGMNTEAFF
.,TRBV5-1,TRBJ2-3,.,TGCGCCAGCAGTGTGGGGGCGCGGGATACGCAGTATTTT,CASSVGARDTQYF
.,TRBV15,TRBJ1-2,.,TGTGCCACCAGCAGAGATTGGGGCGGCTATGGCTACACCTTC,CATSRDWGGYGYTF
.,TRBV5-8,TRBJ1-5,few,TGTGCCAGCAGCTCACAGGCATATAGCAATCAGCCCCAGCATTTT,CASSSQAYSNQPQHF
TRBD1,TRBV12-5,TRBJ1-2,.,TGTGCTAGTGGTTTGATACCGGGGACAGGGGGCCACTATGGCTACACCTTC,CASGLIPGTGGHYGYTF
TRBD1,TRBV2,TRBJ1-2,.,TGTGCCAGCAGTTTTCGACAGGGCGACTATGGCTACACCTTC,CASSFRQGDYGYTF
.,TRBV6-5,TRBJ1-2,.,TGTGCCAGCAGTTACTCGATTCAGGGGATACGGGGCTACACCTTC,CASSYSIQGIRGYTF
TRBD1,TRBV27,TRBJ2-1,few,TGTGCCAGCAGTTTCAGACAGGGAAGTCTTGAGCAGTTCTTC,CASSFRQGSLEQFF
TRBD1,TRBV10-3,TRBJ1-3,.,TGTGCCATCAGTGATTGGGACAGGATAGGAAACACCATATATTTT,CAISDWDRIGNTIYF
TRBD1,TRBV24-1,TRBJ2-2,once,TGTGCCACCAGTGAAAACAGGGGCGGCGTCCAAACAGGGGAGCTGTTTTTT,CATSENRGGVQTGELFF
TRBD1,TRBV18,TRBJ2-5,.,TGTGCCAGCTCACCAAGACAGGGCGAGGAGACCCAGTACTTC,CASSPRQGEETQYF
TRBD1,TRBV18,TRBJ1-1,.,TGTGCCAGCTCACTCATCTCGACAGGGGGAGGAGGTGAAGCTTTCTTT,CASSLISTGGGGEAFF
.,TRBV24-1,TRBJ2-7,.,TGTGCCACCAGTGATTCGGCAGGGGGGATTTACGAGCAGTACTTC,CATSDSAGGIYEQYF
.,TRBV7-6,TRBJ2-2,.,TGTGCCAGCAGCTTAGTCTCCGCGAACACCGGGGAGCTGTTTTTT,CASSLVSANTGELFF
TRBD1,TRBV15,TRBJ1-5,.,TGTGCCACCAGCCCCCGCCTCGGGGACAGGACCCATCAGCCCCAGCATTTT,CATSPRLGDRTHQPQHF
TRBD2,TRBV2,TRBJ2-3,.,TGTGCCAGCAAAGGAACTAGCGGGGGATGGGAATATTTT,CASKGTSGGWEYF
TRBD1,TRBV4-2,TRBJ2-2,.,TGTGCCAGCAGCCGCCGGACAGGGGACACCGGGGAGCTGTTTTTT,CASSRRTGDTGELFF
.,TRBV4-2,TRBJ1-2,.,TGTGCCAGCAGCCAAGAGATGACAGTAGCCTACCCTAATGGCTACACCTTC,CASSQEMTVAYPNGYTF
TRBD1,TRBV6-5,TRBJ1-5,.,TGTGCCAGCAGTAGGGACAGGGGAGGTCAGCCCCAGCATTTT,CASSRDRGGQPQHF
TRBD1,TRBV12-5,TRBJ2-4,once,TGTGCTAGTGGTCCCGGACAGGGGCCCAACATTCAGTACTTC,CASGPGQGPNIQYF
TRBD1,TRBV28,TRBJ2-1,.,TGTGCCATCGCCGGGACAGGGGGCTACAATGAGCAGTTCTTC,CAIAGTGGYNEQFF
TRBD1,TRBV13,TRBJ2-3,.,TGTGCCAGCAGCTCACTGACAGGGGGGCCCACAGATACGCAGTATTTT,CASSSLTGGPTDTQYF
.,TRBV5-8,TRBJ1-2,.,TGTGCCAGCAGCTTAGTCGGCCCAGGGATCGCTTATGGCTACACCTTC,CASSLVGPGIAYGYTF
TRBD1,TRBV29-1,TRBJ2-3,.,TGCAGCGTTGAGGACAGGCCTGAGGCAGATACGCAGTATTTT,CSVEDRPEADTQYF
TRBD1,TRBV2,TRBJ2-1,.,TGTGCCAGCAGTGAAAACAGGGGGAACAATGAGCAGTTCTTC,CASSENRGNNEQFF
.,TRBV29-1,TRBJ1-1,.,TGCAGCGTTAGTTACCTAACGAGGACTGAAGCTTTCTTT,CSVSYLTRTEAFF
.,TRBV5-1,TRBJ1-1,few,TGCGCCAGCAGCCCAAGGGGGGGCACTGAAGCTTTCTTT,CASSPRGGTEAFF
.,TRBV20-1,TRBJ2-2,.,TGCAGTGCTAGAGGTCTCGGGGAGCTGTTTTTT,CSARGLGELFF
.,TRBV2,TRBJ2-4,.,TGTGCCAGCAGCGGGGACTTCCTCCTAGCCAAAAACATTCAGTACTTC,CASSGDFLLAKNIQYF
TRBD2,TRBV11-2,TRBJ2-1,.,TGTGCCAGCAGCTTTTTGGGACTAGCGGGGGTGAATGAGCAGTTCTTC,CASSFLGLAGVNEQFF
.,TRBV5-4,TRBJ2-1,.,TGTGCCAGCAGCTGGGCCCTGGATGAGCAGTTCTTC,CASSWALDEQFF
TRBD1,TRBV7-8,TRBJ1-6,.,TGTGCCAGCAGCATAAATTTCGTAGGGACAGCTATCTATAATTCACCCCTCCACTTT,CASSINFVGTAIYNSPLHF
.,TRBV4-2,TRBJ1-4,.,TGTGCCAGCAGCCTGAGAGGCGAAACTAATGAAAAACTGTTTTTT,CASSLRGETNEKLFF
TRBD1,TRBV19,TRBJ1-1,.,TGTGCCAGTAGTATAGTCGGACAGGGATGGACTGAAGCTTTCTTT,CASSIVGQGWTEAFF
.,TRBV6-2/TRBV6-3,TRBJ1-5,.,TGTGCCAGCAGTTACGACAGTGCACAGCATTTT,CASSYDSAQHF
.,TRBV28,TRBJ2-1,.,TGTGCCAGCAGTCGCTCCTGGGTCGGGGAGCAGTTCTTC,CASSRSWVGEQFF
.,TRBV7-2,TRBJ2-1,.,TGTGCCAGCAGCTTAGAGATTGGGGGGGCACGCTACAATGAGCAGTTCTTC,CASSLEIGGARYNEQFF
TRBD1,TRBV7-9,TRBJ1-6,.,TGTGCCAGCAGCTCACAGGGGGGAAGTAATTCACCCCTCCACTTT,CASSSQGGSNSPLHF
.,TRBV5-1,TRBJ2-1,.,TGCGCCAGCAGCTTGGGTGTTAACAATGAGCAGTTCTTC,CASSLGVNNEQFF
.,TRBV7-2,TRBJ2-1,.,TGTGCCAGCAGTCTGTTTGTGGCAAGGGGGAGGGTTGCTAATGAGCAGTTCTTC,CASSLFVARGRVANEQFF